Presented here are 24 T cell receptor beta chains from one specimen sequenced in a study of T cells in Graves' hyperthyroidism and ophthalmopathy. Amplified regions were TCR beta CDR3 sequences from RNA transcripts. The primer set for the first-round RT-PCR of the TCR CDR3 was HTBI. Each CDR3 protein gets one entry after TCRdb re-called the multiplex PCR reads with MiXCR. There are a few hundred thousand distinct CDR3 sequences in the sample; 17% occur only once, and approximately 15% lies in the top ten. The sequencing sample was made of blood. Every receptor here comes from a woman under 30 with Graves' ophthalmopathy.

V and J are TRBV29-1 and TRBJ2-1, with no clear D. The CDR3 spans 10 residues. Germline V gene sequence: CDR1 SQVTM, CDR2 ANQGSEA. With 3 bases removed from V and 9 bases from J, the gap between germline ends came to 6 bases. CDR3 DNA sequence: TGCAGCGTTGACATGGGTGAGCAGTTCTTC. This gives the protein CSVDMGEQFF.

In regard to this clonotype: At one of its ends the junction is not consistent with the germline gene, which may arise from a read error. The chain links TRBV5-1 to TRBJ1-3; possibly TRBD1 for D (6 bases). Germline V CDR1 and CDR2: SGHRS, YFSETQ. The CDR3 extends over 14 amino acids. CDR3 sequence reads: CAGSEGDSGNTIYF. Written as DNA, the CDR3 is TGCGCCGGCAGTGAGGGGGACTCTGGAAACACCATATATTTT.

V and J are TRBV6-9 and TRBJ1-2; D is unresolved. This CDR3 comprises 16 residues. V lost 2 bases and J 4 bases, leaving 17 bases between the germline ends. In germline, CDR1 is MNHGY, CDR2 SVAAGI. This CDR3 reads CASSYNDKRGAYGYTF. As DNA, the CDR3 is TGTGCCAGCAGTTATAACGACAAGCGCGGTGCCTATGGCTACACCTTC.

This clonotype appeared many times. The V gene is TRBV5-1, the J gene TRBJ1-2; possibly TRBD1 for D (5 bases). The CDR3 totals 15 residues. Germline assignment: CDR1 SGHRS and CDR2 YFSETQ. Trimming pared 0 bases from V and 4 bases from J, leaving 13 bases between. CDR3 amino acids: CASSLGGQDFYGYTF. CDR3 in DNA: TGCGCCAGCAGCTTGGGAGGACAAGACTTCTATGGCTACACCTTC.

For this clonotype: Possible read error: a much larger clone is one base away. The rearrangement links TRBV7-2 to TRBJ2-1, with 7 bases lining up with TRBD2. This CDR3 spans 16 amino acids. J was trimmed by 0 bases and V by 4 bases; bases with no gene match: 6. The germline gives CDR1 SGHTA, CDR2 FQGNSA. The CDR3 spells CASSSTAGNSYNEQFF. CDR3 DNA sequence: TGTGCCAGCAGCTCCACAGCGGGGAACTCCTACAATGAGCAGTTCTTC.

This chain uses TRBV29-1 with TRBJ2-3, with 8 bases identical to TRBD2. The CDR3 length is 14 residues. CDR1 SQVTM and CDR2 ANQGSEA come from the germline V gene. J was trimmed by 4 bases and V by 0 bases; bases with no gene match: 3. The CDR3 DNA follows: TGCAGCGTTGAAGATCGGGAGGGGTCAGATACGCAGTATTTT. Amino acid sequence: CSVEDREGSDTQYF.

This clonotype was seen at least ten times. One end of the junction varies from germline; a read error may be responsible. This rearrangement joins TRBV3-1 to TRBJ2-3; D unclear. The germline V gene encodes CDR1 LGHDT and CDR2 YNNKEL (reference sequence). The CDR3 covers 17 residues. The chain's CDR3 is CASTQGFAATSTDTQYF. CDR3 bases: TGTGCCAGCACCCAAGGTTTTGCTGCAACTAGCACAGATACGCAGTATTTT.

J is TRBJ2-3 and V is TRBV20-1, with TRBD2 identical over 11 bases. V lost 5 bases to trimming and J lost 3 bases; unmatched junction nucleotides: 7. The CDR3 spans 15 residues. Germline CDR1 and CDR2: DFQATT and SNEGSKA (reference sequence). The CDR3 is CSALAGGTVTDTQYF. The CDR3 DNA sequence: TGCAGTGCTTTAGCGGGAGGGACGGTGACAGATACGCAGTATTTT.

This clonotype was seen ten or more times. The rearrangement joins TRBV19 to TRBJ2-1; 10 nucleotides line up with TRBD2. This CDR3 has 14 amino acids. The V gene end was trimmed by 6 bases and the J gene end by 7 bases; junction bases not matched to a gene: 6. Germline loops: CDR1 LNHDA, CDR2 SQIVND (reference sequence). CDR3 residues: CASSKLAGDNEQFF. The CDR3 DNA follows: TGTGCCAGTAGCAAGCTAGCGGGAGATAATGAGCAGTTCTTC.

This clonotype has a count of ten or more. This chain uses TRBV28 with TRBJ1-6, with D unclear. Germline V lookup: CDR1 MDHEN, CDR2 SYDVKM. The CDR3 consists of 16 residues. V lost 7 bases to trimming and J lost 3 bases, with 16 bases between them. CDR3 sequence reads: CASNRLGQLYNSPLHF. DNA of the CDR3: TGTGCCAGCAATCGTCTTGGGCAGCTCTATAATTCACCCCTCCACTTT.

This clonotype was counted between two and nine times. This sequence joins TRBV18 and TRBJ1-5; 8 nucleotides line up with TRBD1. Germline CDR1 reads KGHSH; CDR2 reads LQKENI. V was pared by 0 bases and J by 1 base, with 5 bases of the junction left unmatched. The CDR3 covers 17 residues. The CDR3 loop is CASSPPGQGGSNQPQHF. The CDR3 DNA follows: TGTGCCAGCTCACCACCTGGACAGGGAGGAAGCAATCAGCCCCAGCATTTT.

This clonotype was picked up many times. V and J are TRBV2 and TRBJ1-1; D remains unclear. CDR1 SNHLY and CDR2 FYNNEI come from the germline V gene. Trimming took 2 bases from V and 6 from J, leaving 16 bases between them. The CDR3 sequence is 15 residues long. CDR3 nucleotides: TGTGCCAGCAGTGAACTATTGATAGGGTCGCCTGAAGCTTTCTTT. Its translation is CASSELLIGSPEAFF.

About this clonotype: It is likely a read error, because the conserved phenylalanine at the end of the CDR3 is missing. This chain links TRBV6-2 or TRBV6-3 with TRBJ1-4; D ambiguous. Germline V gene sequence: CDR1 MNHEY, CDR2 SVGEGT. The CDR3 is 17 amino acids. V was cut by 8 bases and J by 6 bases, with 25 bases left in between. The CDR3 nucleotides are TGTGCCAGCGCTGGCCTCCACCGCAGGAGCAATCATGAAAAACTGTTTTCT. Its protein is CASAGLHRRSNHEKLFS.

This clonotype has more than one count but fewer than ten. A much larger clone differs by one base, so this may be a read error. The chain combines TRBV6-1 with TRBJ1-1; D is possibly TRBD1 (6 bases). Germline values: CDR1 MNHNS, CDR2 SASEGT. The CDR3 loop spans 13 amino acids. V lost 6 bases and J 1 base, leaving 9 bases between the germline ends. CDR3 amino acids: CASRPRGNTEAFF. The CDR3 DNA reads TGTGCCAGCAGGCCCAGGGGGAACACTGAAGCTTTCTTT.

This clonotype was recorded at least ten times. V gene TRBV12-3 or TRBV12-4 combines with J gene TRBJ1-2; 8 bases are a match to TRBD1. V dropped 6 bases and J dropped 2; count of bases not matched to a gene: 8. The CDR3 runs to 15 residues. The CDR3 coding sequence is TGTGCCAGCAGACCTGGAAACAGGGGGAACTATGGCTACACCTTC. Translated: CASRPGNRGNYGYTF.

This clonotype was detected ten times or more. The rearrangement links TRBV3-1 to TRBJ2-5; D gene ambiguous. Germline values: CDR1 LGHDT, CDR2 YNNKEL (reference sequence). V was trimmed by 0 bases and J by 4 bases, leaving 6 bases between them. The CDR3 has 13 amino acids. The CDR3 sequence: CASSQEPGETQYF. The CDR3 nucleotides are TGTGCCAGCAGCCAAGAACCCGGAGAGACCCAGTACTTC.

The chain joins TRBV6-5 to TRBJ1-2, with no clear D. This CDR3 is built from 14 residues. Germline V gene sequence: CDR1 MNHEY, CDR2 SVGAGI. The V and J ends lost 4 bases and 6 bases respectively, with 15 bases between them. In DNA, the CDR3 is TGTGCCAGCAGTTTCCTGACGCCCCGGGATGGCTACACCTTC. Translation: CASSFLTPRDGYTF.

This chain uses TRBV4-1 with TRBJ2-7; D assignment may be TRBD1 or TRBD2 (5 bases each). V lost 0 bases to trimming and J lost 5 bases, with 14 bases between them. CDR1 and CDR2 (germline): MGHRA, YSYEKL. This CDR3 is 15 amino acids long. CDR3 nucleotide sequence: TGCGCCAGCAGCCAAGATGGGGGACCGCCGGACGAGCAGTACTTC. This codes for CASSQDGGPPDEQYF.

This clonotype was seen repeatedly, ten times or more. The rearrangement joins TRBV7-3 to TRBJ1-1, with D possibly TRBD1 on 5 matching bases. CDR3 length: 13 residues. The ends were cut back, 2 bases at V and 7 bases at J, with 11 bases in the middle. Germline values: CDR1 SGHTA, CDR2 FQGTGA. In DNA form, the CDR3 reads TGTGCCAGCAGCTTAGATCCGGGGGATGAAGCTTTCTTT. It is translated as CASSLDPGDEAFF.

This clonotype has ten or more counts. The V and J genes are TRBV18 and TRBJ1-2, with 9 bases fitting TRBD1. From germline, CDR1 is KGHSH and CDR2 LQKENI. V shed 4 bases, J shed 4 bases, and the junction held 4 bases outside the gene matches. The CDR3 extends over 14 amino acids. CDR3 DNA: TGTGCCAGCTCACTGGACAGGGGTGGCTATGGCTACACCTTC. The encoded protein is CASSLDRGGYGYTF.

This clonotype was observed a handful of times. This chain joins TRBV20-1 and TRBJ1-1; D not certain. Germline-derived CDR1 and CDR2 are DFQATT and SNEGSKA (reference sequence). The CDR3 runs 14 residues. V lost 2 bases, J lost 0 bases, and 10 bases lay in between. CDR3 DNA: TGCAGTGCTAGACTCCGGGCCCTGAACACTGAAGCTTTCTTT. It is translated as CSARLRALNTEAFF.

J is TRBJ1-1 and V is TRBV29-1, with D hard to call. Trimming cost V 7 bases and J 3 bases, with 15 bases left between them. The CDR3 extends over 13 amino acids. Germline CDR1 SQVTM, CDR2 ANQGSEA. The CDR3 is CSGGINGDTEAFF. Written as DNA, the CDR3 is TGCAGCGGAGGAATCAACGGGGACACTGAAGCTTTCTTT.

The CDR3, as DNA: TGTGCCAGTAGTATCACAGACTATAGCAATCAGCCCCAGCATTTT. Protein sequence: CASSITDYSNQPQHF. The chain employs TRBV19 and TRBJ1-5; no firm D call. Per germline, CDR1 LNHDA and CDR2 SQIVND (reference sequence). CDR3 length: 15 amino acids. The V and J ends lost 3 bases and 0 bases respectively, with 9 bases between them. Full variable domain (rest looked up from reference TRBV19 and TRBJ1-5): DGGITQSPKYLFRKEGQNVTLSCEQNLNHDAMYWYRQDPGQGLRLIYYSQIVNDFQKGDIAEGYSVSREKKESFPLTVTSAQKNPTAFYLCASSITDYSNQPQHFGDGTRLSIL.

In DNA form, the CDR3 reads TGCAGCGGGGTAGGACTAGCGGGGGGGAGCAATGAGCAGTTCTTC. Protein sequence: CSGVGLAGGSNEQFF. The chain recombines TRBV29-1 with TRBJ2-1; 15 bases map to TRBD2. The V segment lost 7 bases and the J segment 6 bases; nucleotides outside the gene matches: 7. The CDR3 totals 15 residues. The germline V gene encodes CDR1 SQVTM and CDR2 ANQGSEA.